This T cell receptor (beta chain) was documented in a study of blood T cell repertoires in COVID-19. Background on the study: From the United States, Italy and Spain came samples of acute and convalescent COVID-19. Nucleic acid was either cDNA or gDNA, and it came from T cells, B-cell-depleted T cells, or PBMCs.

Under the authors' procedure: By means of reference gene primer amplification, nucleated cell counts were estimated. The assay was immunoSEQ multiplex PCR, and TCRdb's table has in-frame clones only and misses some. From that table come the V and J calls and clone size; the DNA was used to work out D and trimming. The table shows a few hundred thousand clones, with around nine tenths occurring only once. V dropped 4 bases and J dropped 1; count of bases not matched to a gene: 5. Germline V lookup: CDR1 SGHNT, CDR2 YYREEE (reference sequence). This CDR3 is 16 amino acids long. The sequencing input was peripheral blood. The TCR sequence derives from a young man with active or convalescent COVID-19. The gene calls are TRBV5-4 and TRBJ2-3, with 11 nucleotides matching TRBD2. Written as DNA, the CDR3 is TGTGCCAGCAGCCGCCCGGGACTAGCGGGCACAGATACGCAGTATTTT. It codes for CASSRPGLAGTDTQYF.